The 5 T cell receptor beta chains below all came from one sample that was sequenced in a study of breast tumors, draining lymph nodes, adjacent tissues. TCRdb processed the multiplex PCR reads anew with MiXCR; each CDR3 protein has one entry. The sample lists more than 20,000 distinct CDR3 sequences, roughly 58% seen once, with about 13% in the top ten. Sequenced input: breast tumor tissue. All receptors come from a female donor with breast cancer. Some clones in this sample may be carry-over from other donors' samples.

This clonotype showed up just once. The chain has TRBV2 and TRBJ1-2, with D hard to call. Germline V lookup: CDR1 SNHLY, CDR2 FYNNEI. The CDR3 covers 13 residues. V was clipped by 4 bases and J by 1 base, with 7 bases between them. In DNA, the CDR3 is TGTGCCAGCAGTGGCCAGCTTAACTATGGCTACACCTTC. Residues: CASSGQLNYGYTF.

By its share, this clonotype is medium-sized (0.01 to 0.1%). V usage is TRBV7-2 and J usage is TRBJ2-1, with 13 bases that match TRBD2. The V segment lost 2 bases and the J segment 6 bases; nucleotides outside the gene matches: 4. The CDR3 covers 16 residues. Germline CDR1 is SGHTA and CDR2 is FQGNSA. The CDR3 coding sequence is TGTGCCAGCAGCTTAACTAGCGGGGGGGCCAGCAATGAGCAGTTCTTC. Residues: CASSLTSGGASNEQFF.

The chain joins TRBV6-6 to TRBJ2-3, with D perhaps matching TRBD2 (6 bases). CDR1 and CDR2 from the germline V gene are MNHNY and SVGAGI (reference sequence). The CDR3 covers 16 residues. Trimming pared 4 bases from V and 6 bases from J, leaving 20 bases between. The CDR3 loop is CASSSSTLAQGDTQYF. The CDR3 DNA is TGTGCCAGCAGTTCCTCGACGCTAGCGCAAGGGGATACGCAGTATTTT.

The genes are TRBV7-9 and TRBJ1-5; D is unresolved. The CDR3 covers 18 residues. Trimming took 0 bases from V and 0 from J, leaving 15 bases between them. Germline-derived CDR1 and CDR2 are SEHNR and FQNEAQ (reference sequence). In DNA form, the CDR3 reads TGTGCCAGCAGCTTAGCGAGGAGGGTTCCTTATAGCAATCAGCCCCAGCATTTT. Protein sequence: CASSLARRVPYSNQPQHF.

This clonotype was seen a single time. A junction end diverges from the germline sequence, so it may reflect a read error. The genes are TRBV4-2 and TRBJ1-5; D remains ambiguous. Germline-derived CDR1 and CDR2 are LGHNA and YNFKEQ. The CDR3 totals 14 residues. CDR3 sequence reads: CASSAIGINQPQHF. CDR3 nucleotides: TGTGCCAGCAGCGCGATCGGGATCAATCAGCCTCAGCATTTT.